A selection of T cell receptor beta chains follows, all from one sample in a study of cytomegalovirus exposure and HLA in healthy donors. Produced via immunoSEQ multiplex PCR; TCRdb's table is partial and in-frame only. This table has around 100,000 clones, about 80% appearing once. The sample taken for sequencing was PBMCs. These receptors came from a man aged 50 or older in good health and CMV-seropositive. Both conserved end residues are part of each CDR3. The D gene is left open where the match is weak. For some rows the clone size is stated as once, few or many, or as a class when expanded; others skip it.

CDR3 DNA: TGTGCCACCTCCAAGGAGCGGGGGAACCAAGAGACCCAGTACTTC
CDR3 protein: CATSKERGNQETQYF
V gene: TRBV28
clone size: NA
J gene: TRBJ2-5
D gene: TRBD2

CDR3 DNA: TGTGCCAGCAGTTTAGGGACTAGCGGGTTGTACCAAGAGACCCAGTACTTC
CDR3 protein: CASSLGTSGLYQETQYF
V gene: TRBV27
clone size: NA
J gene: TRBJ2-5
D gene: TRBD2

CDR3 DNA: TGCGCCAGCAGCCGCGGACTAGCGGGAAATACCGGGGAGCTGTTTTTT
CDR3 protein: CASSRGLAGNTGELFF
V gene: TRBV4-1
clone size: NA
J gene: TRBJ2-2
D gene: TRBD2

CDR3 DNA: TGCGCCAGCAGCTCACTCACTAACTATGGCTACACCTTC
CDR3 protein: CASSSLTNYGYTF
V gene: TRBV5-1
clone size: NA
J gene: TRBJ1-2
D gene: NA

CDR3 DNA: TGTGCCAGCAGTTCTGACGGCGAGGACGAGCAGTACTTC
CDR3 protein: CASSSDGEDEQYF
V gene: TRBV6-1
clone size: NA
J gene: TRBJ2-7
D gene: NA

CDR3 DNA: TGTGCCAGCAGCTTAAGACAGACCTACAATGAGCAGTTCTTC
CDR3 protein: CASSLRQTYNEQFF
V gene: TRBV5-4
clone size: NA
J gene: TRBJ2-1
D gene: NA

CDR3 DNA: TGCGCCAGCAGCATGGGACTAGCGTTCTCCTACGAGCAGTACTTC
CDR3 protein: CASSMGLAFSYEQYF
V gene: TRBV5-1
clone size: NA
J gene: TRBJ2-7
D gene: TRBD2

CDR3 DNA: TGTGCCAGCTCACCTGACTGGACCGGGGAGCTGTTTTTT
CDR3 protein: CASSPDWTGELFF
V gene: TRBV18
clone size: NA
J gene: TRBJ2-2
D gene: NA

CDR3 DNA: TGTGCCAGCAGTGAAGGGAGGGCTCAAGCTTTCTTT
CDR3 protein: CASSEGRAQAFF
V gene: TRBV6-1
clone size: NA
J gene: TRBJ1-1
D gene: NA

CDR3 DNA: TGTGCCAGCAGCCCAGGGACTACCTTCGACGGGGAGCTGTTTTTT
CDR3 protein: CASSPGTTFDGELFF
V gene: TRBV9
clone size: NA
J gene: TRBJ2-2
D gene: TRBD2

CDR3 DNA: TGTGCCAGTAGTTTCCTTAGCGGCGGAGGACTTGATACGCAGTATTTT
CDR3 protein: CASSFLSGGGLDTQYF
V gene: TRBV19
clone size: NA
J gene: TRBJ2-3
D gene: NA

CDR3 DNA: TGCGCCAGCAGCTTGAAGTGGAGCTCCTACAATGAGCAGTTCTTC
CDR3 protein: CASSLKWSSYNEQFF
V gene: TRBV5-1
clone size: NA
J gene: TRBJ2-1
D gene: NA

CDR3 DNA: TGTGCCAGCAGCTTGGCAGGCTCTAACACTGAAGCTTTCTTT
CDR3 protein: CASSLAGSNTEAFF
V gene: TRBV7-9
clone size: NA
J gene: TRBJ1-1
D gene: NA

CDR3 DNA: TGTGCCAGCACCAAACAGGGGACCGAGCAGTACTTC
CDR3 protein: CASTKQGTEQYF
V gene: TRBV6-1
clone size: NA
J gene: TRBJ2-7
D gene: TRBD1

CDR3 DNA: TGTGCCAGCAGTGAAGCCTACTCAGATACGCAGTATTTT
CDR3 protein: CASSEAYSDTQYF
V gene: TRBV6-1
clone size: NA
J gene: TRBJ2-3
D gene: NA

CDR3 DNA: TGTGCCAGCAGTGCCTCCGGGAGCCATCCTGGCTACACCTTC
CDR3 protein: CASSASGSHPGYTF
V gene: TRBV6-1
clone size: once
J gene: TRBJ1-2
D gene: NA

CDR3 DNA: TGCGCCAGCAGCTCCTCGACAGGACTCTACGAGCAGTACTTC
CDR3 protein: CASSSSTGLYEQYF
V gene: TRBV5-1
clone size: NA
J gene: TRBJ2-7
D gene: NA

CDR3 DNA: TGCGCCAGCAGCCCCCCCTGGGGGAGGGAAAAACTGTTTTTT
CDR3 protein: CASSPPWGREKLFF
V gene: TRBV4-1
clone size: few
J gene: TRBJ1-4
D gene: NA

CDR3 DNA: TGTGCCAGCAGTTTCGGGGACAGTGGAAGCAATCAGCCCCAGCATTTT
CDR3 protein: CASSFGDSGSNQPQHF
V gene: TRBV28
clone size: once
J gene: TRBJ1-5
D gene: TRBD1

CDR3 DNA: TGTGCCACCCAAGGACAGGGGCAGGGAACCGGGGAGCTGTTTTTT
CDR3 protein: CATQGQGQGTGELFF
V gene: TRBV10-3
clone size: once
J gene: TRBJ2-2
D gene: TRBD1

CDR3 DNA: TGCGCCAGCAGAGGGGGGGTGGGGGACAAACTATCCTACGAGCAGTACTTC
CDR3 protein: CASRGGVGDKLSYEQYF
V gene: TRBV5-1
clone size: NA
J gene: TRBJ2-7
D gene: NA

CDR3 DNA: TGTGCCAGCGGCACAGGGGTCGGCACCGGGGAGCTGTTTTTT
CDR3 protein: CASGTGVGTGELFF
V gene: TRBV7-2
clone size: few
J gene: TRBJ2-2
D gene: TRBD1

CDR3 DNA: TGTGCCAGCAGCTTAGTCGCGGTCGAGCAGTACTTC
CDR3 protein: CASSLVAVEQYF
V gene: TRBV11-2
clone size: NA
J gene: TRBJ2-7
D gene: NA

CDR3 DNA: TGTGCCAGTAGTTTAACAGGGGGCGGGCAGCCCCAGCATTTT
CDR3 protein: CASSLTGGGQPQHF
V gene: TRBV19
clone size: NA
J gene: TRBJ1-5
D gene: TRBD1

CDR3 DNA: TGCGCCAGCAGCCTTACGACTAGCGGGGGGTCAGATGAGCAGTTCTTC
CDR3 protein: CASSLTTSGGSDEQFF
V gene: TRBV4-1
clone size: NA
J gene: TRBJ2-1
D gene: TRBD2

CDR3 DNA: TGTGCCAGCAGCTTAGCGAGGGACAGGGGCTACGAGCAGTACTTC
CDR3 protein: CASSLARDRGYEQYF
V gene: TRBV7-2
clone size: NA
J gene: TRBJ2-7
D gene: TRBD1

CDR3 DNA: TGTGCCAGCAGTGCTAGAAGGAGTGCTGGGGAGCTGTTTTTT
CDR3 protein: CASSARRSAGELFF
V gene: TRBV6-6
clone size: NA
J gene: TRBJ2-2
D gene: NA

CDR3 DNA: TGTGCCAGCAGCTCGGGACTAGCGGTTCAAGAGACCCAGTACTTC
CDR3 protein: CASSSGLAVQETQYF
V gene: TRBV9
clone size: NA
J gene: TRBJ2-5
D gene: TRBD2

CDR3 DNA: TGTGCCAGCACGGCGAGACAGGGTTCCTACGAGCAGTACTTC
CDR3 protein: CASTARQGSYEQYF
V gene: TRBV6-5
clone size: NA
J gene: TRBJ2-7
D gene: TRBD1

CDR3 DNA: TGTGCCAGCAGTGAAGGACTAGCGGGAGGGCCGGCCGTCCGCGGTACGCAGTATTTT
CDR3 protein: CASSEGLAGGPAVRGTQYF
V gene: TRBV2
clone size: NA
J gene: TRBJ2-3
D gene: TRBD2

CDR3 DNA: TGTGCCAGCAGCCCCCTAGCGGGAGGATCGCTAGCCAAAAACATTCAGTACTTC
CDR3 protein: CASSPLAGGSLAKNIQYF
V gene: TRBV9
clone size: NA
J gene: TRBJ2-4
D gene: TRBD2

CDR3 DNA: TGTGCCAGCAGCCCTGGGGGAGGGAACTATGGCTACACCTTC
CDR3 protein: CASSPGGGNYGYTF
V gene: TRBV5-6
clone size: NA
J gene: TRBJ1-2
D gene: NA

CDR3 DNA: TGTGCCAGCAGTGAATGGCAGAACTACGAGCAGTACTTC
CDR3 protein: CASSEWQNYEQYF
V gene: TRBV2
clone size: NA
J gene: TRBJ2-7
D gene: NA

CDR3 DNA: TGCGCCAGCAGCCAAGGAGAAGGGGGCTACGAGCAGTACTTC
CDR3 protein: CASSQGEGGYEQYF
V gene: TRBV4-1
clone size: NA
J gene: TRBJ2-7
D gene: NA

CDR3 DNA: TGCAGCGTTGGTCCGGACAAGGACATTCAGTACTTC
CDR3 protein: CSVGPDKDIQYF
V gene: TRBV29-1
clone size: NA
J gene: TRBJ2-4
D gene: NA

CDR3 DNA: TGCGCCAGCAGCTCCGGACTAGCGGGCCGAGAGACCCAGTACTTC
CDR3 protein: CASSSGLAGRETQYF
V gene: TRBV5-1
clone size: NA
J gene: TRBJ2-5
D gene: TRBD2

CDR3 DNA: TGTGCCAGCAGGTTCGCGGGGGGTCGGAGGAATGAGCAGTTCTTC
CDR3 protein: CASRFAGGRRNEQFF
V gene: TRBV21-1
clone size: NA
J gene: TRBJ2-1
D gene: NA

CDR3 DNA: TGCGCCAGCAGCCACGGATTGACAGGGGACGAGGCCAAAAACATTCAGTACTTC
CDR3 protein: CASSHGLTGDEAKNIQYF
V gene: TRBV4-1
clone size: NA
J gene: TRBJ2-4
D gene: TRBD1

CDR3 DNA: TGCGCCAGCAGCTTGGGAGTCTTT
CDR3 protein: CASSLGVF
V gene: TRBV5-1
clone size: NA
J gene: TRBJ1-3
D gene: NA

CDR3 DNA: TGTGCCAGCAGCGTAGAAGGACTAGCGTCCTACGAGCAGTACTTC
CDR3 protein: CASSVEGLASYEQYF
V gene: TRBV9
clone size: NA
J gene: TRBJ2-7
D gene: TRBD2

CDR3 DNA: TGTGCCAGCAGTGAAGCCTTAGACAGGGGAGCTGAAGCTTTCTTT
CDR3 protein: CASSEALDRGAEAFF
V gene: TRBV6-1
clone size: few
J gene: TRBJ1-1
D gene: TRBD1

CDR3 DNA: TGTGCCAGCAGTGAACGGGGGGGCCGCTATAATTCACCCCTCCACTTT
CDR3 protein: CASSERGGRYNSPLHF
V gene: TRBV6-1
clone size: NA
J gene: TRBJ1-6
D gene: NA

CDR3 DNA: TGTGCCAGCAGCCCGGGACAGACTTTAAATCAGCCCCAGCATTTT
CDR3 protein: CASSPGQTLNQPQHF
V gene: TRBV5-8
clone size: NA
J gene: TRBJ1-5
D gene: TRBD1

CDR3 DNA: TGTGCCAGCGGGGACAGGAGGGATCAGCCCCAGCATTTT
CDR3 protein: CASGDRRDQPQHF
V gene: TRBV6-1
clone size: once
J gene: TRBJ1-5
D gene: TRBD1

CDR3 DNA: TGTGCCAGCCGTCATCCTCGGGAGGGGCAAGGGCAGTACTTC
CDR3 protein: CASRHPREGQGQYF
V gene: TRBV6-5
clone size: once
J gene: TRBJ2-5
D gene: TRBD2

CDR3 DNA: TGTGCCAGTGAAGGGGGGGCAGAGACCCAGTACTTC
CDR3 protein: CASEGGAETQYF
V gene: TRBV25-1
clone size: NA
J gene: TRBJ2-5
D gene: NA

CDR3 DNA: TGTGCCAGCAGCGTAATCGCCGGGAACACCGGGGAGCTGTTTTTT
CDR3 protein: CASSVIAGNTGELFF
V gene: TRBV9
clone size: NA
J gene: TRBJ2-2
D gene: NA

CDR3 DNA: TGTGCTAGTGGACAGGGGAATCAGCCCCAGCATTTT
CDR3 protein: CASGQGNQPQHF
V gene: TRBV12-5
clone size: NA
J gene: TRBJ1-5
D gene: TRBD1

CDR3 DNA: TGTGCCTCCCTCAACAGTTATAATTCACCCCTCCACTTT
CDR3 protein: CASLNSYNSPLHF
V gene: TRBV30
clone size: NA
J gene: TRBJ1-6
D gene: NA

CDR3 DNA: TGTGCCAGCATTGGACAGGAAAACACCGGGGAGCTGTTTTTT
CDR3 protein: CASIGQENTGELFF
V gene: TRBV6-1
clone size: NA
J gene: TRBJ2-2
D gene: TRBD1

CDR3 DNA: TGTGCCAGCAGCTTGGGACAGCAAGCAAACTATGGCTACACCTTC
CDR3 protein: CASSLGQQANYGYTF
V gene: TRBV5-5
clone size: NA
J gene: TRBJ1-2
D gene: NA

CDR3 DNA: TGTGCCAGCAGGTTCGCTCAGGTGAACACTGAAGCTTTCTTT
CDR3 protein: CASRFAQVNTEAFF
V gene: TRBV5-6
clone size: NA
J gene: TRBJ1-1
D gene: NA

CDR3 DNA: TGTGCCAGCAGCCCATTCGAAGGGGGGGGGCGGGATACGCAGTATTTT
CDR3 protein: CASSPFEGGGRDTQYF
V gene: TRBV7-3
clone size: few
J gene: TRBJ2-3
D gene: NA